This TCR beta chain originates from a study of cytomegalovirus exposure and HLA in healthy donors (TCRdb year 2017). The study in broad terms: According to an earlier analysis of a few hundred of the donors, about 180 million T cells yielded 120 million or so unique TCR beta sequences and approximately 300 Gb of sequence data. Class I and class II HLA loci were covered by the typing at four-digit resolution. In a later analysis, previously published TCR beta repertoires from several hundred donors were re-analyzed and high-resolution HLA genotyping was added so that TCR occurrence patterns could be studied. About 300 gigabases of sequencing data and approximately 80 million unique TCR sequences were included in an early release covering 550 to 650 HLA-typed donors. The genetic ancestry cluster associated with self-reported Caucasian donors included over 80% of the 398 genotyped donors. All discovery cohort repertoires had been generated on a single sequencing platform. Roughly 5 DR-DQ haplotypes were treated as single units for association and clustering because of strong linkage in the cohort. Among a few hundred genotyped donors of the cohort, an average of about 240,000 unique TCR beta nucleotide sequences were sequenced per donor, around a sixth of them non-productive. To predict cytomegalovirus infection status, the study brought together high-throughput TCR immunosequencing, statistical association of individual TCRs with disease status, and machine learning. Along with the roughly 700-subject first cohort, a separate validation cohort of 120 different subjects was used. Typing coverage varied by locus: about 620-640 donors for A, B, C, DRB1 and DQB1; more than 500 for DQA1; approximately 610 for DPA1; 450 to 480 for DPB1. A later genetic analysis used genome-wide SNP genotypes for about 65% of the 666 donors, treating that subset as a discovery cohort. Alongside the repertoire data, information on donor age, sex, ethnicity and CMV serostatus was compiled. The study aimed to test whether signatures of past pathogen exposure could be identified by cataloging public T cell receptors. Rather than using new phenotypic data, the later analysis identified candidate immune exposures from TCR beta sequences and from how often those sequences occurred across donors. In an earlier analysis of several hundred of the donors, high-throughput TCR beta sequencing was used to judge whether each TCR beta V gene segment behaved as functional or pseudogenic. The T cell repertoires of 670 or so subjects were profiled by immunosequencing and related to cytomegalovirus serostatus.

The cohort comprised 670 or so healthy bone marrow donors. At the time of sampling, every cohort member was nominally healthy, though immune exposures that went unrecorded were likely present. The donor tested CMV seropositive and was one of the 289 seropositive cohort members. Every donor gave a peripheral blood sample, and the peripheral blood mononuclear cells from that sample were used for TCR beta sequencing. Genomic DNA extraction from the blood cell samples was performed with the Qiagen DNeasy Blood Extraction Kit. Compared with germline, V lacks 2 bases and J lacks 3 bases; bases without a gene match: 6. CDR1 is given as LNHDA and CDR2 as SQIVND, both from the germline V gene (reference sequence). From its cysteine to its phenylalanine, the CDR3 spans 17 amino acids. Only the CDR3 part of the read is kept: 51 bases, read in frame from the first base. What the study reported, not specific to this receptor: The classifier was reported to diagnose cytomegalovirus status with high specificity and sensitivity in both the original cohort and the validation cohort. A cluster of highly shared sequence variants was judged likely to be a technical artifact of the sequencing pipeline. Some IMGT-functional V segments, including TRBV6-2 and TRBV6-3, could not be told apart with the 87-base-pair reads, so those segments were excluded. The authors suggested that the approach could potentially be extended to other disease states and immunological phenotypes. Because counts were too low, 15 to 20 rarely observed V segments, including chromosome 9 orphons, were excluded from the earlier analysis of around 590 of the donors. A later analysis found that TCR association rates varied across HLA loci, with DRB1 alleles showing the most associated TCRs and HLA-C alleles the fewest. Strong co-occurrence of HLA alleles, especially DR and DQ, made assigning TCR associations to individual alleles difficult. Across donors, most TCR sequences were observed very rarely, whereas some public TCRs were present in many individuals. In vitro tests confirmed that a few of the cytomegalovirus-associated TCR beta chains recognize cytomegalovirus antigens. The only immune exposure information available for the cohort was CMV serostatus. Linkage disequilibrium might explain the correlated functional status among segregating V segments, but an unknown experimental factor could not be ruled out. Roughly uniform sequencing depth across donors was assumed in presence/absence analyses, although this assumption may not hold. In a later analysis, HLA-associated TCR beta chains were found to be more clonally expanded and to have lower generation probabilities than equally common non-associated chains. The study listed 164 TCR beta chains as associated with cytomegalovirus. In a later analysis, several top co-occurrence clusters were reported to appear linked to parvovirus B19, influenza, CMV and Epstein-Barr virus. Most CMV-associated TCR beta chains appeared to be HLA-restricted in a later analysis, and the HLA associations seemed to be driven largely by CMV exposure. A further reported finding was that TCR beta sequences accurately predicted the HLA-A and HLA-B alleles for most subjects in the first cohort. An association between a missense DCLRE1C variant and V-gene and J-gene trimming of TCR beta chains was found in a later genetic analysis and replicated in an independent cohort. Because HLA typing was unavailable for some donors at each locus, only the typed subset was used in association tests. Broadly in line with IMGT annotations, most TCR beta V segments showed up in productive rearrangements about 90% or about 30% of the time in an earlier analysis of about 500 of the donors. A later genetic analysis reported fewer N-insertions in productive TCRs among donors in an Asian-associated ancestry cluster than the roughly 700-donor mean. Specific HLA alleles were associated with some 15,000 TCR beta sequences at a false discovery rate of 0.05 in a later analysis. This cohort had only TCR beta chains sequenced, and the lack of alpha or paired-chain data limited which features could be detected.

This clone was seen a few times. Its antigen remains undetermined. No base-level quality is on record; no much larger clone is a single base apart. The library was produced with the immunoSEQ multiplex PCR assay. For the multiplex PCR, a mixture combining 60 forward primers for TCR Vbeta segments and 13 reverse primers for TCR Jbeta segments was used. A multiplex PCR assay on genomic DNA amplified the CDR3 region of rearranged TCR beta genes. The amplified TCR beta libraries were sequenced on the Illumina HiSeq System as 87-base-pair reads. The paper's processing steps were these. Across the 500 to 850 repertoires, a later analysis counted tens of millions of unique TCR beta chains, roughly 11 million of which were shared by at least two donors. A nearest-neighbor algorithm error-corrected the raw reads and collapsed the reads into unique sequences, merging closely related sequences to remove PCR and sequencing errors. Alignment of CDR3 sequences to IMGT reference sequences was used to assign V, D and J gene segments. For a sequence to be retained, at least a six-nucleotide match to both a V gene segment and a J gene segment was required. A rearrangement counted as productive if the CDR3 had no stop codons and remained in frame with V and J, and every other rearrangement counted as non-productive. Following IMGT convention, CDR3 was defined as the stretch from the second conserved V-encoded cysteine to the conserved J-encoded phenylalanine. Sequences without an unambiguous match to a single V gene segment were excluded from the earlier analysis of a few hundred of the donors. In an earlier analysis of roughly 600 of the donors, a V segment was called functional when productive rearrangements were above 56.7%, and segregating when the standard deviation between donors exceeded 5%. A statistical classification framework was built to diagnose cytomegalovirus status from the catalog of TCR beta chain sequences. A later analysis assigned V and J genes by comparing TCR nucleotide sequences with IMGT/GENE-DB human TR gene sequences. Using the TCRdist pipeline, a later analysis assigned CDR3 sequences along with most-parsimonious VDJ recombination scenarios. In a later analysis, each TCR beta chain was defined by its CDR3 amino acid sequence together with its V-gene family, and reads without a unique V-gene family were excluded. To address suspected cross-contamination and a sequencing artifact, a later analysis removed 550 to 750 highly shared, low-generation-probability nucleotide sequences. In a later analysis, a clonal expansion index was calculated for each public chain from normalized within-repertoire ranks of inferred template counts. Generation probabilities in a later analysis came from a VDJ recombination model fitted to out-of-frame rearrangements, and those results were checked against IGoR. A later analysis scored TCR-TCR, TCR-HLA and TCR-CMV co-occurrence with hypergeometric tests, applying a repertoire-size bias correction to TCR pairs. To estimate false discovery rates, a later analysis permuted the HLA or CMV assignments 20 times. In a later analysis, co-occurring TCRs were grouped with DBSCAN, and TCRdist sequence similarity was added when clustering was performed within HLA-allele-positive subsets. Repertoires with fewer than 30,000 or more than 120,000 public chains, plus five repertoires with anomalous nucleotide sharing, were excluded from co-occurrence clustering. TCRdb took over this immuneACCESS table, retaining in-frame rearrangements with V and J assigned. Such tables are incomplete; in checked studies, under half of the missing clones stem from an unresolved V gene, and the remainder is unexplained. V, J and clone size were drawn from that table, and D and trimming were deduced from the DNA. Within this sample are under 150,000 clones, with around 70% of them counted one time only. Of the sample, over 2% falls within the top ten clones.

The sequencing input was PBMCs. The source is a woman in her sixties or seventies in good health and CMV-seropositive. This chain is built from TRBV19 and TRBJ2-1, and 11 junction bases match TRBD1. CDR3 region: CASSIRGGTGGYNEQFF. The nucleotide sequence reads as follows: TGTGCCAGTAGTATAAGGGGCGGGACAGGGGGCTACAATGAGCAGTTCTTC. Outside the CDR3, residues come from the reference TRBV19 and TRBJ2-1 proteins, so the full variable domain is: DGGITQSPKYLFRKEGQNVTLSCEQNLNHDAMYWYRQDPGQGLRLIYYSQIVNDFQKGDIAEGYSVSREKKESFPLTVTSAQKNPTAFYLCASSIRGGTGGYNEQFFGPGTRLTVL.